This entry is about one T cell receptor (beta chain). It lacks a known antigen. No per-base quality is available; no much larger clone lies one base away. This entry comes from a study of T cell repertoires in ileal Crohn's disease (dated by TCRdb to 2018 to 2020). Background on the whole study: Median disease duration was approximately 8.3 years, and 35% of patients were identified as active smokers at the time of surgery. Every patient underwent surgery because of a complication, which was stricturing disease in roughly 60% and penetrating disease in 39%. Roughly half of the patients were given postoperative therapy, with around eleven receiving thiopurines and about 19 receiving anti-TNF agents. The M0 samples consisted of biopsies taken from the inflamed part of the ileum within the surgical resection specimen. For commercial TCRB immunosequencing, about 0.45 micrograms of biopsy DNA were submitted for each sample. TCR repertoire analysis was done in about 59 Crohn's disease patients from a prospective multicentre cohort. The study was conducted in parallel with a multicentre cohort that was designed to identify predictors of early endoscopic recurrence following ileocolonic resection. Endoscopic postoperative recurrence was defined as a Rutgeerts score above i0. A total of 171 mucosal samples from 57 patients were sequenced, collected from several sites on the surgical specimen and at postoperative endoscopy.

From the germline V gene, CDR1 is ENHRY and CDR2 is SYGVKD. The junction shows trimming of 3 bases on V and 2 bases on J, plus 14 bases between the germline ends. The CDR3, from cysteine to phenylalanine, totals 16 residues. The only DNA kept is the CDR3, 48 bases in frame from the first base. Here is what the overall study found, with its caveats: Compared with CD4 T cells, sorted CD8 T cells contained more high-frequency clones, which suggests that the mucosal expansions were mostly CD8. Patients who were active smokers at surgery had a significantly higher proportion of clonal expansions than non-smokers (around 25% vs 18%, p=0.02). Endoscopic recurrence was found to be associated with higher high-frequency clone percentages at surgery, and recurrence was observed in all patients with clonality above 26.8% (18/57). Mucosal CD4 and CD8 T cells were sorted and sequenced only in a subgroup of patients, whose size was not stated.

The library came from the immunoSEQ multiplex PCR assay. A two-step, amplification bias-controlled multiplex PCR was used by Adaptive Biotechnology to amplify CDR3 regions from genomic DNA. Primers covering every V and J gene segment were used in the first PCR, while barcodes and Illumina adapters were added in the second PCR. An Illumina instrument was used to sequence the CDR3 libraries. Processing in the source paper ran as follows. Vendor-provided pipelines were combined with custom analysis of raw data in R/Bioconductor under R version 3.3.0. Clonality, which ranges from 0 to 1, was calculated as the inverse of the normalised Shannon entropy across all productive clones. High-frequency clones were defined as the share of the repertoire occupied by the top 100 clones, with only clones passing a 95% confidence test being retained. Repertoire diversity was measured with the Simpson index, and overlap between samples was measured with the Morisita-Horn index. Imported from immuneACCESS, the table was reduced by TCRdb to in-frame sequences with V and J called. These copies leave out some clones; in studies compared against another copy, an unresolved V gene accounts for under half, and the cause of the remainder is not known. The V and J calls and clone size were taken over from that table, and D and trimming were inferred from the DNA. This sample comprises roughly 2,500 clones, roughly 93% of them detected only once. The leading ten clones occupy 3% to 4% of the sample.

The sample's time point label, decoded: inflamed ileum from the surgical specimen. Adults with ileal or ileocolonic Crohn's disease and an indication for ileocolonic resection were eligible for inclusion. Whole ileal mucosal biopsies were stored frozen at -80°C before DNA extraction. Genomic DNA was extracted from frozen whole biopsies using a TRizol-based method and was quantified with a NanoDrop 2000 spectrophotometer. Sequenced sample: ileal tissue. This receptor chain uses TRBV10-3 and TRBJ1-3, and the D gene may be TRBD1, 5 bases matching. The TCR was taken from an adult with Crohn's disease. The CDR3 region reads CAISDAGVWTGNTIYF. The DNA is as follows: TGTGCCATCAGTGATGCGGGGGTGTGGACTGGAAACACCATATATTTT.